The text below deals with one TCR beta chain. This clonotype was recorded at least ten times. The clone's antigen remains unknown. No much larger clone exists at a distance of one base, and base qualities are not known. V is reduced by 3 bases and J by 7 bases, leaving a spacing of 7 bases between them. For CDR1 and CDR2, the germline V gene lists SGHAT and FQNNGV. The CDR3, from cysteine to phenylalanine, totals 12 residues. This entry keeps only the CDR3 DNA: 36 bases, framed from base 1. The data are from a study of early T cells in non-severe SARS-CoV-2 infection (dated by TCRdb to the early 2020s). About the full investigation: Because TCR sequencing relied on bulk RNA taken from unsorted whole blood, pairing of alpha and beta chains was not possible. What the research found in general, with its limitations: VDJdb matching was skewed toward anti-spike CD8 responses, so virus-specific expansions were likely underestimated and private and CD4 specificities were missed.

Set within a cohort of healthcare workers in London, UK, this nested case-control study involved weekly PCR testing of nasopharyngeal swabs along with blood sampling. Healthcare workers were recruited during the week of the UK lockdown, between 23 and 31 March 2020, and followed weekly for up to about 16 weeks. The library was prepared using 5' RACE. Reads for this sample came from a NextSeq 500. To correct for sequencing error and PCR bias, the TCR library protocol tagged individual cDNA molecules with unique molecular identifiers. Sequencing covered both TCR alpha and beta chains, and within each sample the abundances of alpha and beta sequences were tightly co-correlated. For the original study's pipeline: Decombinator V4 was used to perform V gene, J gene and CDR3 annotation of TCR sequences. TCRs were defined as expanded if a significant change between any two time points was detected under a Poisson model with p below 0.0001. TCR abundances were normalised to the total number of TCRs sequenced per sample and were expressed as counts per million. TRAV1-2 paired with TRAJ12, TRAJ20 or TRAJ33 defined MAIT TCRs, while TRAV10 paired with TRAJ18 defined iNKT TCRs. A search of VDJdb, accessed on 1 November 2021, was run for TCRs annotated to CMV, EBV and SARS-CoV-2, with TCRs annotated for multiple antigens excluded. The raw public data were reprocessed by TCRdb itself: fastp quality trimming at Q25, MiXCR clonotype calling, in-frame beta chains only. Merged by CDR3 protein, the rows form single entries marked with the most common genes and DNA. These V and J calls originate from TCRdb's pipeline instead of the authors' own analysis. The sample table shows roughly 100,000 distinct CDR3 sequences, and over 10% are seen once. The ten largest account for approximately 2% of the sample.

The source of this sequence is an adult who was a healthcare worker with PCR-confirmed SARS-CoV-2 infection or an uninfected control (not recorded which). Rearrangement joined TRBV11-2 to TRBJ2-1, with the D gene not confidently named. The sequenced material came from whole blood. In nucleotides, the sequence is TGTGCCAGCAGCTTCCACGGAAATGAGCAGTTCTTC. This translates into CASSFHGNEQFF.